This T cell receptor (beta chain) was sequenced for a study of cytomegalovirus exposure and HLA in healthy donors. Turning to the study itself: There were several hundred genotyped donors. Of these, 81% fell in the genetic ancestry cluster associated with self-reported Caucasian donors. Broader study findings: In vitro testing confirmed a few CMV-associated chains as specific for CMV antigens. Productive status was seen about 90% or about 30% of the time for most TCR beta V segments in an earlier analysis.

V was pared by 5 bases and J by 6 bases, with 12 bases of the junction left unmatched. CDR1 is SGHAT and CDR2 is FQNNGV in the germline V gene. The CDR3 is 15 residues long. In this sample, this clone turned up a few times. What it recognizes is unknown. It was with 60 Vbeta and 13 Jbeta primers that the PCR ran. Using immunoSEQ multiplex PCR, the repertoire was profiled, and TCRdb retains in-frame clones only, with some absent. The top ten clones hold roughly a sixth of a sample with some 110,000 clones, more than 70% of them seen once. Though probably carrying unrecorded immune exposures, donors were nominally healthy at sampling.

The specimen was PBMCs. The chain links TRBV11-2 to TRBJ2-7; 8 nucleotides match TRBD1. This receptor was identified in a man between 45 and 60 years old in good health and CMV-seropositive. The CDR3: CASSAQTGVGGEQYF. For the CDR3, the DNA is TGTGCCAGCAGCGCGCAGACAGGGGTAGGAGGCGAGCAGTACTTC.